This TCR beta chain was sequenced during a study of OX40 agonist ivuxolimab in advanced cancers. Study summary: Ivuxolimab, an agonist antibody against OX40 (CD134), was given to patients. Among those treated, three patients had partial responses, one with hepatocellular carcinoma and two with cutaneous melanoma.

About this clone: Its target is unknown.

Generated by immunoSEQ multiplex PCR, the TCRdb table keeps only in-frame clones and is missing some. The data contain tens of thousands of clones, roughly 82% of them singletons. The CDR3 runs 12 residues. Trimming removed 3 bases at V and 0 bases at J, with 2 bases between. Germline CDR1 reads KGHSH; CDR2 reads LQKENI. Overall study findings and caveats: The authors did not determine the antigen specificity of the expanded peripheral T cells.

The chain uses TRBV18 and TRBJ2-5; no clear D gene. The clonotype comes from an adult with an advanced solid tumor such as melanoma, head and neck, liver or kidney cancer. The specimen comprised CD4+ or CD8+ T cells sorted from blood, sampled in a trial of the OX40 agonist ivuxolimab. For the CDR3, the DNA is TGTGCCAGCTCACCGTACCAAGAGACCCAGTACTTC. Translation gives CASSPYQETQYF.